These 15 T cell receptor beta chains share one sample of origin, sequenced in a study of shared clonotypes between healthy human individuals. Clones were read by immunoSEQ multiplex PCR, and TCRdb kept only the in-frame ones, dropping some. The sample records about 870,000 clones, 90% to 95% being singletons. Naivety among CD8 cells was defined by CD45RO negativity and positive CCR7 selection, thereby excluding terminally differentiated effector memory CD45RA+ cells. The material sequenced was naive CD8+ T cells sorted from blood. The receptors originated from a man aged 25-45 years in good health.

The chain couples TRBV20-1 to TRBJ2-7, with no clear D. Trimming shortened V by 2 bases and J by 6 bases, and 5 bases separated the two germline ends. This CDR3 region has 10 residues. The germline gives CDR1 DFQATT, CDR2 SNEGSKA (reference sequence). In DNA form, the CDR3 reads TGCAGTGCTAGATTAGCCGAGCAGTACTTC. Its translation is CSARLAEQYF.

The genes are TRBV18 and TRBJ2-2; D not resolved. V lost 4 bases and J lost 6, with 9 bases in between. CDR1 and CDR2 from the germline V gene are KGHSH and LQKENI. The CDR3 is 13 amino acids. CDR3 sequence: CASSRRGAGELFF. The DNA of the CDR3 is TGTGCCAGCTCACGCCGTGGGGCCGGGGAGCTGTTTTTT.

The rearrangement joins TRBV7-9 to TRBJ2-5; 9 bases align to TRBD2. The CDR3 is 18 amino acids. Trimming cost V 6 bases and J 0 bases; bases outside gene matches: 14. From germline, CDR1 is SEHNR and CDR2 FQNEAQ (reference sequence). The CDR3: CASRGTILKREDQETQYF. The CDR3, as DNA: TGTGCCAGCAGGGGGACCATTCTAAAGCGGGAGGACCAAGAGACCCAGTACTTC.

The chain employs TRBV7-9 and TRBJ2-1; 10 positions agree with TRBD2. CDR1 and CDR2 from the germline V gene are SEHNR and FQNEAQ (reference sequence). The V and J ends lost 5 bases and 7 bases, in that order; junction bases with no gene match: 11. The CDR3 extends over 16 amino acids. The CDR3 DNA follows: TGTGCCAGCAGCACCATAGCGGGAGGAGGTAGGAATGAGCAGTTCTTC. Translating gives CASSTIAGGGRNEQFF.

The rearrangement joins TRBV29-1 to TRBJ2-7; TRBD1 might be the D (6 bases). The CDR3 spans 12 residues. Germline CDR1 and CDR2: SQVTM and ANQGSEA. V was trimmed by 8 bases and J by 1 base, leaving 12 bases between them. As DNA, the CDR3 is TGCAGCTTCCGGGACACTTCCTACGAGCAGTACTTC. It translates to CSFRDTSYEQYF.

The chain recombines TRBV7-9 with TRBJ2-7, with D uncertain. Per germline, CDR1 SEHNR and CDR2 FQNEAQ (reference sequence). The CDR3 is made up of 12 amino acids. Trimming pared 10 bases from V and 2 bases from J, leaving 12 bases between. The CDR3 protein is CATRSVTYEQYF. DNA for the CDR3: TGTGCCACTAGGTCAGTTACCTACGAGCAGTACTTC. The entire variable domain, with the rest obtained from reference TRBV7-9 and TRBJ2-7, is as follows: DTGVSQNPRHKITKRGQNVTFRCDPISEHNRLYWYRQTLGQGPEFLTYFQNEAQLEKSRLLSDRFSAERPKGSFSTLEIQRTEQGDSAMYLCATRSVTYEQYFGPGTRLTVT.

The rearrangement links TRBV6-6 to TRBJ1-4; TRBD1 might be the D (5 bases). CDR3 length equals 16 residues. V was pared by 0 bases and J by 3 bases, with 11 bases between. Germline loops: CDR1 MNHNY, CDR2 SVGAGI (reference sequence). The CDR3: CASSYSRAPSNEKLFF. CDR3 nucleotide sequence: TGTGCCAGCAGTTACTCCAGGGCACCCTCTAATGAAAAACTGTTTTTT.

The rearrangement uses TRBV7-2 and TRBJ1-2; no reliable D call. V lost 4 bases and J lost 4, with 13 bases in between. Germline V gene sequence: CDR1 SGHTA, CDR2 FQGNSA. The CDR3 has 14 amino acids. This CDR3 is CASSSPGAVYGYTF. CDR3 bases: TGTGCCAGCAGCTCCCCCGGCGCGGTCTATGGCTACACCTTC.

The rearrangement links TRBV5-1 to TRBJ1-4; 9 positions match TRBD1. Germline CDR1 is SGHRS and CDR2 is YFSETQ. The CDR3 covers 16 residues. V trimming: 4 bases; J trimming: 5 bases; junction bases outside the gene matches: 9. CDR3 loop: CASSPSVGTGNEKLFF. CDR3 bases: TGCGCCAGCAGCCCCAGTGTCGGGACAGGGAATGAAAAACTGTTTTTT.

In DNA, the CDR3 is TGTGCCAGCAGTTACTCGATTGAGGGGTCGGAGCCCCAGCATTTT. This translates into CASSYSIEGSEPQHF. V usage is TRBV6-6 and J usage is TRBJ1-5, with D tentatively TRBD1 (5 bases). The CDR3 is 15 residues long. Between the trimmed V and J ends, which lost 0 bases and 8 bases, there was a span of 14 bases. Germline lookup yields CDR1 MNHNY and CDR2 SVGAGI (reference sequence).

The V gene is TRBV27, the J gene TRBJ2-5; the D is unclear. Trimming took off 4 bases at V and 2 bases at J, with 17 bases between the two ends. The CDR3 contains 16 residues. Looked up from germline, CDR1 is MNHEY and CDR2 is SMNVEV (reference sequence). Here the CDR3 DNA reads TGTGCCAGCAGTTCTTATCAAACCGGGTATCAAGAGACCCAGTACTTC. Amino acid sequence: CASSSYQTGYQETQYF.

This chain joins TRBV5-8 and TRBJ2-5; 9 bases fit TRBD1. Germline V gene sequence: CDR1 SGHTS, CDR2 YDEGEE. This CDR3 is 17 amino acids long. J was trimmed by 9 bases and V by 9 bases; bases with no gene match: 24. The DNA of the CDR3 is TGTGCCATCGGACAGGGGCCCCCCGAGGATACCCGGCTGGCCCAGTACTTC. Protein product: CAIGQGPPEDTRLAQYF.

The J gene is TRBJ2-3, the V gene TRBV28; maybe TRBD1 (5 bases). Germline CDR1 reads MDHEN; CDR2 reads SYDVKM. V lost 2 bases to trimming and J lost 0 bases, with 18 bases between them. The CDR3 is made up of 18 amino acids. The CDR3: CASSLTQTTVPSTDTQYF. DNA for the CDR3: TGTGCCAGCAGTTTAACCCAAACGACAGTCCCTAGCACAGATACGCAGTATTTT.

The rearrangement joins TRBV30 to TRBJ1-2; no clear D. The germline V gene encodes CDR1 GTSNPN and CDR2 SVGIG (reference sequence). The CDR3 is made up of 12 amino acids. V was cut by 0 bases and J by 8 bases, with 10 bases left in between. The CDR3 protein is CAWSVPPFGYTF. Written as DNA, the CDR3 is TGTGCCTGGAGTGTCCCCCCCTTCGGCTACACCTTC. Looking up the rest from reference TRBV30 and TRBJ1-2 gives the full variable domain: SQTIHQWPATLVQPVGSPLSLECTVEGTSNPNLYWYRQAAGRGLQLLFYSVGIGQISSEVPQNLSASRPQDRQFILSSKKLLLSDSGFYLCAWSVPPFGYTFGSGTRLTVV.

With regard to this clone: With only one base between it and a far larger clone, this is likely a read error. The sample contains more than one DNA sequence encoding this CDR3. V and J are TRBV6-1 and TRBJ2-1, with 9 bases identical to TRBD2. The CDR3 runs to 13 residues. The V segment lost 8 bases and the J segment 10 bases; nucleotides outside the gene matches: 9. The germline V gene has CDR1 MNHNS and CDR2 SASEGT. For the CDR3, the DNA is TGTGCCAGCGGGTTAGCGGGGGCGAACGAGCAGTTCTTC. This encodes CASGLAGANEQFF.